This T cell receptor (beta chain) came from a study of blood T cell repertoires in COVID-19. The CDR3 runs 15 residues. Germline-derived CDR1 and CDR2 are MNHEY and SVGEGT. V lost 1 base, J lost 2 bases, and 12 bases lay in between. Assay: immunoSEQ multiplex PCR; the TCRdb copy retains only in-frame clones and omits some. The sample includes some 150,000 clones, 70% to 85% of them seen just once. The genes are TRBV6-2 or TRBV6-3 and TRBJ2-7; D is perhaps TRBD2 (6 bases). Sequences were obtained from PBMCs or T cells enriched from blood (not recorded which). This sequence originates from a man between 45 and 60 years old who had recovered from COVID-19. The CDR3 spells CASSYLGGVPYEQYF. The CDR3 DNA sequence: TGTGCCAGCAGTTACTTGGGCGGGGTCCCCTACGAGCAGTACTTC.